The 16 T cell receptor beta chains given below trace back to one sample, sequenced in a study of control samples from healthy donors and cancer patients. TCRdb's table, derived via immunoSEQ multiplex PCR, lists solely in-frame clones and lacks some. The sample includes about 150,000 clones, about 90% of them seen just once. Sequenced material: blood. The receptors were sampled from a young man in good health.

The CDR3 protein is CASSLIPRMREQYF. The CDR3 DNA sequence: TGTGCCAGCAGCTTGATACCACGGATGAGGGAGCAGTACTTC. V usage is TRBV7-8 and J usage is TRBJ2-7; no reliable D call. The V gene's germline CDR1 is SGHVS and CDR2 FQNEAQ. With 3 bases removed from V and 7 bases from J, the gap between germline ends came to 16 bases. The CDR3 extends over 14 amino acids.

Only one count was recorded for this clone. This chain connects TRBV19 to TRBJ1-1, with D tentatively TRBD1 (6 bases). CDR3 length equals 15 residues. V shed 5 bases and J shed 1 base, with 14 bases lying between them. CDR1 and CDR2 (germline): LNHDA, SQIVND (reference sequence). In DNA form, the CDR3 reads TGTGCCAGTAGTGCTTACAGGGACTCGAACACTGAAGCTTTCTTT. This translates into CASSAYRDSNTEAFF.

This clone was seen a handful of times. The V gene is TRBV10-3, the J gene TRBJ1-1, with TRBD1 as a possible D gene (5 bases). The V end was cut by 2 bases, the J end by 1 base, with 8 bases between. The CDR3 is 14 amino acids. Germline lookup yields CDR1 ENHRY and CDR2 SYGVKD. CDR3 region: CAISEPTENTEAFF. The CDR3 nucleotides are TGTGCCATCAGTGAGCCGACAGAGAACACTGAAGCTTTCTTT.

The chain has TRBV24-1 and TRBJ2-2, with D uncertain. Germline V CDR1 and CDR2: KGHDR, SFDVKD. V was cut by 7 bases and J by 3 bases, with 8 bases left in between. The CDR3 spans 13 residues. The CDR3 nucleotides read TGTGCCACCAGAGACGCCCACACCGGGGAGCTGTTTTTT. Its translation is CATRDAHTGELFF.

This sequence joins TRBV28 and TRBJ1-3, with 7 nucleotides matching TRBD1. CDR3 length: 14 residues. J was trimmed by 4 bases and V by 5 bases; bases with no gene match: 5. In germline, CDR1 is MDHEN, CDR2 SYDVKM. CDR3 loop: CASSPPDRGNTIYF. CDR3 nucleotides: TGTGCCAGCAGTCCACCGGACAGGGGAAACACCATATATTTT.

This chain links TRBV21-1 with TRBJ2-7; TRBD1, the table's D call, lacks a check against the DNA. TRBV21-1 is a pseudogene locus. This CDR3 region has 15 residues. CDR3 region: CASSKVMKGNHEQYF. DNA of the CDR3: TGTGCCAGCAGCAAAGTGATGAAGGGGAACCACGAGCAGTACTTC.

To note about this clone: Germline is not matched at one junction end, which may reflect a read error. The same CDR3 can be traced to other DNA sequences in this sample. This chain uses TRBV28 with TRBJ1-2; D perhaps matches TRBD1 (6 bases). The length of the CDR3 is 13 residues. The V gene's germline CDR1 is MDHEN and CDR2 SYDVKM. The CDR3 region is CASSTTGLYGYTF. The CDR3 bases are TGTGCCAGCAGTACGACAGGTCTCTATGGCTATACCTTC.

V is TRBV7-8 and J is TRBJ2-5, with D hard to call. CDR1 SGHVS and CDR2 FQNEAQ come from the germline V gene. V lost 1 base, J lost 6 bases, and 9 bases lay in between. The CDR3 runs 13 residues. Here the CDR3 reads CASSLGLEQTQYF. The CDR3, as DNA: TGTGCCAGCAGCTTAGGACTGGAACAGACCCAGTACTTC. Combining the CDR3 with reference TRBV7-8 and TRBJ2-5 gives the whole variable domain GAGVSQSPRYKVAKRGQDVALRCDPISGHVSLFWYQQALGQGPEFLTYFQNEAQLDKSGLPSDRFFAERPEGSVSTLKIQRTQQEDSAVYLCASSLGLEQTQYFGPGTRLLVL.

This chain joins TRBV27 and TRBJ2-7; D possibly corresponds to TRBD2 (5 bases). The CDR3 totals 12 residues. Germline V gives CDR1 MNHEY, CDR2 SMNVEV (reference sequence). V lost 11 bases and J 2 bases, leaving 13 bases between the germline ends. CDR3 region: CAAGRVAYEQYF. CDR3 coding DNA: TGTGCCGCCGGGCGGGTAGCCTACGAGCAGTACTTC.

Here the CDR3 reads CATSDFGGSAYNEQFF. The CDR3 DNA reads as TGTGCCACCAGTGATTTTGGGGGGAGCGCCTACAATGAGCAGTTCTTC. The V gene is TRBV24-1, the J gene TRBJ2-1, with D possibly being TRBD2 (6 bases). The germline V and J ends were trimmed by 1 base and 2 bases, with 11 bases remaining between them. Looked up from germline, CDR1 is KGHDR and CDR2 is SFDVKD. The CDR3 extends over 16 amino acids.

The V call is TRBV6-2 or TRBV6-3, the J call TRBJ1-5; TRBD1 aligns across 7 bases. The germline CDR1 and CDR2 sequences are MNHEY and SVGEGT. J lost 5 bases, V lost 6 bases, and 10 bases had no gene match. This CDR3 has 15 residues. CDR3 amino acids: CASRYEDRAHQPQHF. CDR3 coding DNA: TGTGCCAGCAGATACGAAGACAGGGCCCATCAGCCCCAGCATTTT.

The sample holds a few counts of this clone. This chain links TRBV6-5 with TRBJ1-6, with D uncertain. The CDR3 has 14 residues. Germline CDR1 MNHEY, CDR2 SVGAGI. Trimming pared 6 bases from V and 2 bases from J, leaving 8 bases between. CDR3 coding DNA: TGTGCCAGCAGCGCCGGACCCTATAATTCACCCCTCCACTTT. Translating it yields CASSAGPYNSPLHF.

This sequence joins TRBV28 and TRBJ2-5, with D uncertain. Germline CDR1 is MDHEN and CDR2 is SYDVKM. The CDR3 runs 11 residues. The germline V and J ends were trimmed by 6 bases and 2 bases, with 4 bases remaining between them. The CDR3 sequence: CASRVQETQYF. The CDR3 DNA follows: TGTGCCAGCAGGGTACAAGAGACCCAGTACTTC.

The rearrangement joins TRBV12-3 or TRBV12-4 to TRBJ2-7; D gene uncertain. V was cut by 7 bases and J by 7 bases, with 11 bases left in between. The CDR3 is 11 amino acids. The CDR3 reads CASTANWEQYF. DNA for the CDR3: TGTGCCAGCACGGCCAATTGGGAGCAGTACTTC.

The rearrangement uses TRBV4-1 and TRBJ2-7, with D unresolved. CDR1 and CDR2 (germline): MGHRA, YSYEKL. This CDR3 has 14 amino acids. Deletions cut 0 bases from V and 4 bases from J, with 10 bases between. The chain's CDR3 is CASSQDRMGYEQYF. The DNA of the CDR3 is TGCGCCAGCAGCCAAGATCGGATGGGTTACGAGCAGTACTTC.

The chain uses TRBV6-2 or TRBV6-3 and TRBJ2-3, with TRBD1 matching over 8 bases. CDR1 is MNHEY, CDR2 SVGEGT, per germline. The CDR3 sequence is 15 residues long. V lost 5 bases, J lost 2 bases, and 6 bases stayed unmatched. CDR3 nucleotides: TGTGCCAGCAGTCCCCTGGACAGGGTCACAGATACGCAGTATTTT. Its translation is CASSPLDRVTDTQYF.